Listed below are T cell receptor beta chains from one sample, sequenced in a study of shared clonotypes between healthy human individuals. Sequencing was performed with immunoSEQ multiplex PCR; in TCRdb, only in-frame clones are kept and a portion is missing. The table includes 1.5 million to 2.5 million clones, about 95% detected once. The sample taken for sequencing was naive CD8+ T cells sorted from blood. The receptors were sampled from a man between 18 and 29 years old in good health. CDR3s include the opening cysteine and the closing phenylalanine or tryptophan. The order of the fields is J gene, V gene, clone size, D gene, CDR3 DNA, CDR3 protein. A D gene is named only where the DNA matches it firmly. Clone size is stated in some rows and not others, as once, few, many or a class when expanded.

>TRBJ1-4|TRBV19|NA|NA
TGTGCCAGTAGTGTCCGGGACGGATATAATGAAAAACTGTTTTTT
CASSVRDGYNEKLFF
>TRBJ1-2|TRBV18|NA|NA
TGTGCCAGCTCACCACCGGGGTTGGGCTATGGCTACACCTTC
CASSPPGLGYGYTF
>TRBJ2-7|TRBV28|NA|NA
TGTGCCAGCAGTTTACGCGTCGCCTACGAGCAGTACTTC
CASSLRVAYEQYF
>TRBJ2-1|TRBV11-3|NA|NA
TGTGCCAGCAGCTCGAGTTTTTCGGCCTCCTACAATGAGCAGTTCTTC
CASSSSFSASYNEQFF
>TRBJ1-1|TRBV4-1|once|NA
TGCGCCAGCAGCCAAGGCCTGGGGATGAACACTGAAGCTTTCTTT
CASSQGLGMNTEAFF
>TRBJ2-7|TRBV6-1|NA|NA
TGTGCCAGCAGTGAATCTCGGTTTTCTAGCAACGAGCAGTACTTC
CASSESRFSSNEQYF
>TRBJ2-3|TRBV19|NA|NA
TGTGCCAGTAGCCTACAACCAGATACGCAGTATTTT
CASSLQPDTQYF
>TRBJ1-5|TRBV7-9|NA|NA
TGTGCCAGCAGCCCAACCCTATCAGGGCAGCCCCAGCATTTT
CASSPTLSGQPQHF
>TRBJ2-1|TRBV19|once|TRBD2
TGTGCCAGTAGTATACTAGCGGGGTACAATGAGCAGTTCTTC
CASSILAGYNEQFF
>TRBJ1-1|TRBV29-1|NA|TRBD1
TGCAGCGTTGAAGTCACAGGGGAGGCGAACACTGAAGCTTTCTTT
CSVEVTGEANTEAFF
>TRBJ2-7|TRBV6-4|NA|NA
TGTGCCAGCAGTGACTCTATTAGCGAGCAGTACTTC
CASSDSISEQYF
>TRBJ2-7|TRBV27|NA|NA
TGTGCCAGCAGGGATGGGGGGAATCTCAACGAGCAGTACTTC
CASRDGGNLNEQYF
>TRBJ2-7|TRBV6-6|NA|NA
TGTGCCAGCAGTTACGGGCACCCCCAATCCTACGAGCAGTACTTC
CASSYGHPQSYEQYF
>TRBJ1-1|TRBV5-1|NA|NA
TGCGCCAGCAGCCGACGGACGGGGAACACTGAAGCTTTCTTT
CASSRRTGNTEAFF
>TRBJ2-3|TRBV13|few|TRBD2
TGTGCCAGCAGCTCGCCCGGGACTAGCGGCACAGATACGCAGTATTTT
CASSSPGTSGTDTQYF
>TRBJ2-7|TRBV10-3|NA|NA
TGTGCCGCCCAGGGGGAAGGCGGGATCTCCTACGAGCAGTACTTC
CAAQGEGGISYEQYF
>TRBJ2-7|TRBV10-3|NA|TRBD1
TGTGCCATCAGTGAAATGGGACAGGCCGACTCGTTTACCTACGAGCAGTACTTC
CAISEMGQADSFTYEQYF
>TRBJ2-5|TRBV19|NA|TRBD2
TGTGCCAGTAGTATAGATGCCCTGGGGCGGGGGCAAGAGACCCAGTACTTC
CASSIDALGRGQETQYF
>TRBJ2-5|TRBV7-6|NA|NA
TGTGCCAGCAGAATGAGCGGATTCATGGAGACCCAGTACTTC
CASRMSGFMETQYF
>TRBJ2-7|TRBV4-1|once|TRBD1
TGCGCCAGCAGCCAAGGGACAGGGGTTCTCTACGAGCAGTACTTC
CASSQGTGVLYEQYF
>TRBJ1-6|TRBV27|NA|TRBD1
TGTGCCAGCAGTTTACAGGGGGCATCCTATAATTCACCCCTCCACTTT
CASSLQGASYNSPLHF
>TRBJ1-2|TRBV13|NA|NA
TGTGCCAGCAGCCCTCCGGGCCCCGGGGACTATGGCTACACCTTC
CASSPPGPGDYGYTF
>TRBJ1-4|TRBV4-1|NA|NA
TGCGCCAGCAGCCAAGAAGATTTGATTGGGGGGCGAGAAAAACTGTTTTTT
CASSQEDLIGGREKLFF
>TRBJ2-7|TRBV28|NA|NA
TGTGCCAGCAGTTTAGGGGACAAGGTCTACGAGCAGTACTTC
CASSLGDKVYEQYF
>TRBJ2-2|TRBV10-3|NA|NA
TGTGCCACGAAGGACGGAGTCACCGGGGAGCTGTTTTTT
CATKDGVTGELFF
>TRBJ2-1|TRBV30|NA|TRBD2
TGTGCCTGGACTAGCGGGAGAAAAGCTCGCGCCGATGAGCAGTTCTTC
CAWTSGRKARADEQFF
>TRBJ2-7|TRBV28|once|NA
TGTGCCAGCAGTCCATGGACAGCCCACCAGGAGCAGTACTTC
CASSPWTAHQEQYF
>TRBJ1-4|TRBV7-8|NA|NA
TGTGCCAGCAGCTTAGCGCGACTGGGTCCTAATGAAAAACTGTTTTTT
CASSLARLGPNEKLFF
>TRBJ2-1|TRBV7-3|NA|NA
TGTGCCAGCAGCCCTTCTTTTACCCCGGGGGCTTCCTACAATGAGCAGTTCTTC
CASSPSFTPGASYNEQFF
>TRBJ1-6|TRBV16|NA|NA
TGTGCCAGCAGCCAATCGCTCGGATTTAATTCACCCCTCCACTTT
CASSQSLGFNSPLHF